This T cell receptor beta chain was profiled in a study of shared clonotypes between healthy human individuals. The naive CD8 fraction comprised CD45RO-negative cells positively selected for CCR7 and excluded terminally differentiated effector memory CD45RA+ cells. It was around 180 ng DNA, approximately 30,000 T cell genomes, that sorted-subset replicate PCRs used. Source study methods: Filtering differed because ImmunoSEQ produced junction-only sequences that carried no quality scores. TCRdb's copy holds only in-frame clones and misses some; the assay was immunoSEQ multiplex PCR. The D gene and trimming were derived from the DNA, and the V and J assignments and clone size from that table. This table has more than 2 million clones, approximately 92% appearing once. Study-wide results and limits: Naive subsets usually exceeded memory subsets in estimated richness. Around 5.3% of naive CD4 clonotypes were shared across a few donors.

As concerns this clone: Its target is unknown.

Specimen: naive CD8+ T cells from PBMCs. The source of this sequence is a man aged 18 to 30 in good health. Some clones in this sample may be carry-over from other donors' samples.

The CDR3: CASSVVGGANYGYTF. CDR3 sequence (DNA): TGTGCCAGCAGCGTAGTGGGCGGCGCCAACTATGGCTACACCTTC. J is TRBJ1-2 and V is TRBV9; D call uncertain. V was pared by 0 bases and J by 2 bases, with 11 bases between. Germline loops: CDR1 SGDLS, CDR2 YYNGEE. CDR3 length: 15 residues.